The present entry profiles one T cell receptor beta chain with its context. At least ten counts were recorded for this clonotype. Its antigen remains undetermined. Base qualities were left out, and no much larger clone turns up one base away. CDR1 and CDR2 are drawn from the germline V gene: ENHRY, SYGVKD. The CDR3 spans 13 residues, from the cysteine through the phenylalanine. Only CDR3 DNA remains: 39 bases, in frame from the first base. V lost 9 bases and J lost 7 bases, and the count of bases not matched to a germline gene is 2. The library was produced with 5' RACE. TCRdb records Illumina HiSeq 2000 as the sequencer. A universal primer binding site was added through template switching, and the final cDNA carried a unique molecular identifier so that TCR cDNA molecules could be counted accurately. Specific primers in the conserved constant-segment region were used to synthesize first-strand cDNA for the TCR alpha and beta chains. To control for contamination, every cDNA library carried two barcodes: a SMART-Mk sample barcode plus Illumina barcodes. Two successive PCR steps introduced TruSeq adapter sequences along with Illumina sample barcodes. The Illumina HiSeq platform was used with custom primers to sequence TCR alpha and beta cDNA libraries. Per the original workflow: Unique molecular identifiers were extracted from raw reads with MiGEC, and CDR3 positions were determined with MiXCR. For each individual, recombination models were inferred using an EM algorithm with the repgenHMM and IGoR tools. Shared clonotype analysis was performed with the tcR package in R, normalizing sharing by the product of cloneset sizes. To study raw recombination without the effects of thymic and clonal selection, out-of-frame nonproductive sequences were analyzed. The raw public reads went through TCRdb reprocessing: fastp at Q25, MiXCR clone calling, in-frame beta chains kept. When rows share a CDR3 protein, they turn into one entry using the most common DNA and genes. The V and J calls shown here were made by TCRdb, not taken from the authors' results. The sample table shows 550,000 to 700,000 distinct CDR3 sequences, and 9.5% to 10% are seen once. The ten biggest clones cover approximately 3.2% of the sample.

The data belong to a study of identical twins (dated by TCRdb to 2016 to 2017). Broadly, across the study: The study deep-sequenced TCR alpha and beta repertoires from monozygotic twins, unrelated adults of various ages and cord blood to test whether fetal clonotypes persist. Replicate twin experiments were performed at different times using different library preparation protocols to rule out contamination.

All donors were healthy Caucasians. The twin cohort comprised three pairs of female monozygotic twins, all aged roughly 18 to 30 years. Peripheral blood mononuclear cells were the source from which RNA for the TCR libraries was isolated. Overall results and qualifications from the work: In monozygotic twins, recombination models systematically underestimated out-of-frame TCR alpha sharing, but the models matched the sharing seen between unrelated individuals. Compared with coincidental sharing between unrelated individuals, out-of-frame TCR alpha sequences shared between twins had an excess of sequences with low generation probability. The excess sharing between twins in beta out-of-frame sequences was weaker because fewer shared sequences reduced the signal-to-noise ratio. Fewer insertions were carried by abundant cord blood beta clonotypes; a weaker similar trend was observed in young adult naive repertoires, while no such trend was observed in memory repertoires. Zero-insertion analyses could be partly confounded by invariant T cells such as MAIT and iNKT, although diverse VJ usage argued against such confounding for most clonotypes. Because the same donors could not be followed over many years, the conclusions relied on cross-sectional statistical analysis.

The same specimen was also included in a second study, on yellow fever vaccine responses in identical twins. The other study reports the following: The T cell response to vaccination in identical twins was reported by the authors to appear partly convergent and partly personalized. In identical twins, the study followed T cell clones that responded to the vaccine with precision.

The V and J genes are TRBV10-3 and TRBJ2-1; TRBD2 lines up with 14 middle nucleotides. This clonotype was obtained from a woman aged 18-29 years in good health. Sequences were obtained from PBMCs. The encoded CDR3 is CAIGLAGGNEQFF. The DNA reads TGTGCCATAGGACTAGCGGGAGGTAATGAGCAGTTCTTC.